The next 7 T cell receptor beta chains were all read from a single sample in a study of TIL therapy for anti-PD-1-resistant metastatic lung cancer. Indicated time point: pre-treatment sample, taken before nivolumab and TIL therapy. Sequencing used immunoSEQ v3. Clones were sequenced by immunoSEQ multiplex PCR, and TCRdb holds only the in-frame ones, with some missing. The data show 35,000 to 55,000 clones, roughly 85% seen once. The source material was blood, sampled at baseline. The receptors stem from a man between 65 and 79 years old with non-small cell lung cancer.

The rearrangement uses TRBV9 and TRBJ1-1, with 9 bases that match TRBD1. The ends lost 3 bases at V and 1 base at J; junction bases unmatched: 4. The germline V gene has CDR1 SGDLS and CDR2 YYNGEE. The CDR3 covers 15 residues. This CDR3 reads CASSGWTGENTEAFF. The CDR3 nucleotides read TGTGCCAGCAGCGGTTGGACAGGGGAGAACACTGAAGCTTTCTTT.

This clone appeared a few times. The V gene is TRBV18, the J gene TRBJ2-2; D gene uncertain. V dropped 3 bases and J dropped 6 bases, with 8 bases sitting between them. This CDR3 is 13 amino acids long. Germline V lookup: CDR1 KGHSH, CDR2 LQKENI. CDR3 bases: TGTGCCAGCTCACCCCTTCCTGCCGGGGAGCTGTTTTTT. Amino acids: CASSPLPAGELFF.

The chain uses TRBV30 and TRBJ1-1; no clear D gene. The CDR3 runs 14 residues. V lost 0 bases and J lost 1, with 9 bases in between. Germline-derived CDR1 and CDR2 are GTSNPN and SVGIG (reference sequence). CDR3 DNA sequence: TGTGCCTGGAGTGTAAGGGTAGAGAACACTGAAGCTTTCTTT. Its protein product is CAWSVRVENTEAFF.

V and J are TRBV6-5 and TRBJ2-7; 11 nucleotides line up with TRBD2. This CDR3 region has 15 residues. The germline V gene has CDR1 MNHEY and CDR2 SVGAGI. V shed 4 bases, J shed 5 bases, and the junction held 7 bases outside the gene matches. The CDR3 DNA follows: TGTGCCAGCAGTTTTACTAGCGGGAGTATTCACGAGCAGTACTTC. Amino acid sequence: CASSFTSGSIHEQYF.

The table lists this clone with a few counts. CDR3 DNA sequence: TGTGCCAACCCGACAGCCGATATGAACACTGAAGCTTTCTTT. Encoded protein: CANPTADMNTEAFF. The gene calls are TRBV9 and TRBJ1-1, with D possibly being TRBD1 (5 bases). The V end was cut by 9 bases, the J end by 0 bases, with 15 bases between. The germline V gene encodes CDR1 SGDLS and CDR2 YYNGEE. CDR3 size: 14 residues. Supplemented by reference TRBV9 and TRBJ1-1, the full variable domain reads DSGVTQTPKHLITATGQRVTLRCSPRSGDLSVYWYQQSLDQGLQFLIQYYNGEERAKGNILERFSAQQFPDLHSELNLSSLELGDSALYFCANPTADMNTEAFFGQGTRLTVV.

The chain links TRBV19 to TRBJ2-3; 8 bases match TRBD2. Per the germline V gene, CDR1 is LNHDA and CDR2 is SQIVND (reference sequence). V lost 4 bases and J lost 1; bases outside the gene matches: 7. There are 16 residues in the CDR3. In DNA, the CDR3 is TGTGCCAGTAGTAACACCCAACTAGCGGGCACAGATACGCAGTATTTT. Translation gives CASSNTQLAGTDTQYF. The entire variable domain, with the rest obtained from reference TRBV19 and TRBJ2-3, is as follows: DGGITQSPKYLFRKEGQNVTLSCEQNLNHDAMYWYRQDPGQGLRLIYYSQIVNDFQKGDIAEGYSVSREKKESFPLTVTSAQKNPTAFYLCASSNTQLAGTDTQYFGPGTRLTVL.

This clone was seen a handful of times. The chain employs TRBV7-3 and TRBJ2-1, with D uncertain. The CDR3 contains 13 residues. Germline V gives CDR1 SGHTA, CDR2 FQGTGA. The V and J ends lost 2 bases and 5 bases respectively, with 7 bases between them. CDR3 region: CASSLGVDNEQFF. The CDR3 nucleotides are TGTGCCAGCAGCTTAGGCGTGGACAATGAGCAGTTCTTC.